This entry features one T cell receptor beta chain sequence. Its target antigen remains unknown. Base qualities are not recorded, but no much larger clone differs from it by a single base. The library relied on PCR. At the Johns Hopkins FTIC core, DNA from the cultured CD4+ T cells underwent TCR sequencing with the Oncomine TCR Beta short-read assay. The QIAamp micro DNA kit was used to extract genomic DNA from the cultured CD4+ T cells. Oncomine TCR Beta libraries from cultured CD4+ T cells were pooled with unique dual indexes and sequenced on an Illumina iSeq 100. Concerning the study's data processing: Non-productive sequences were filtered out, and CDR3s that did not start with C, did not end with F or W, or were shorter than 7 amino acids were discarded. Antigen-specific clonotypes were identified with the MANAFEST web application by comparing peptide-stimulated wells with reference and other culture wells. Positive clones required FDR below 0.05, an odds ratio above 5, and productive frequency above 0.1% in at least two of three replicate wells. Cross-reactive clonotypes were defined as significantly expanded in both SARS-CoV-2 spike wells and at least one common cold coronavirus spike condition. CDR3 homology was assessed with Levenshtein distances (stringdist) and unrooted phylogenetic trees (ape) in R version 3.6.1. The public reads were quality trimmed at Q25 with fastp and then assembled into clones with MiXCR by TCRdb, keeping productive beta chains. For every CDR3 protein sequence, its rows merge into one entry that carries the most common genes and DNA. The V and J calls were determined by TCRdb, not by the authors. The sample has about 12,000 distinct CDR3 sequences on record, 45% to 55% of them singletons. The top ten clonotypes cover around a fifth of the sample.

This entry is derived from a study of vaccination and CD4 T cells after COVID-19 (dated 2022 in TCRdb). Some background on the complete study: Convalescent patients had a positive SARS-CoV-2 result on nasal swab PCR, and of these patients, several had mild disease and one had severe disease. Two doses of either the Pfizer-BioNTech BNT162b2 vaccine (n=8) or the Moderna mRNA-1273 vaccine (n=2) were administered to participants. Post-COVID blood samples from convalescent patients were collected a median of roughly 100 days after diagnosis, with a range of roughly 35 to 180 days. The cultures were stimulated with overlapping spike peptide pools from SARS-CoV-2 and from the common cold coronaviruses HCoV-NL63, HCoV-OC43 and HCoV-229E. As controls, cultures received a CEFX viral epitope pool (the positive control), an HIV-1 Nef peptide pool (the negative control), or no peptide at all. In around ten COVID-19 convalescent patients and several infection-naive healthy vaccine recipients, the spike-specific CD4+ TCR repertoire before mRNA vaccination was compared with the repertoire after mRNA vaccination. Post-vaccine blood samples were collected a median of about 72 days after the second vaccine dose, ranging from roughly 12 to 250 days. Six males and four females were included in the convalescent cohort, with two Hispanic individuals, seven Caucasians, two Asians and one multiracial person represented. What the study reported, not specific to this receptor: Although the median number of SARS-CoV-2-reactive clonotypes went up from around 20 after infection to 35 to 40 after vaccination, the increase was not significant. Nearly all vaccine-specific clones in convalescent patients (304 of 307) were mono-reactive for SARS-CoV-2 spike rather than cross-reactive with common cold coronaviruses. The number of convalescent patients in the study was relatively small, and the study did not examine early timepoints following natural infection. In convalescent patients, a median approximately 90% of post-vaccine SARS-CoV-2-reactive clones were detected only after vaccination, suggesting vaccine-specific priming.

What the treatment or condition label conveys for this sample: roughly 10-day PBMC culture with coronavirus spike peptide pools or control peptides (ViraFEST assay). The ViraFEST assay, used in the study, expanded antigen-specific T cells with peptide pools and then identified the expanded clonotypes through TCR sequencing. The convalescent patients' positive SARS-CoV-2 PCR tests were from March to December 2020, which was before the Alpha, Beta and Delta variants emerged in the United States. Each well held around 2 million PBMCs cultured in IMDM containing around 5% human AB serum and roughly 9.7 IU/ml IL-2, with about 10 ug/ml peptide pools added. Half of the culture medium was replaced with fresh IL-2-containing medium on days 3 and 7. After about 10 days of culture, CD4+ T cells were isolated by negative selection using the EasySep CD4+ T cell isolation kit. PBMCs were separated from whole blood using Ficoll-Paque Plus gradient centrifugation and then either used fresh or cryopreserved at -140C. Triplicate wells were generally used for each culture condition.

Reading the germline V gene gives CDR1 MNHNS and CDR2 SASEGT. Including the terminal cysteine and phenylalanine, the CDR3 comprises 14 residues. This entry keeps only the CDR3 DNA: 42 bases, framed from base 1. Compared with germline, V lacks 5 bases and J lacks 2 bases; bases without a gene match: 2. The chain is made from TRBV6-1 and TRBJ2-7; TRBD2 fits 11 bases in the junction. Sequenced sample: CD4+ T cells from blood, cultured in vitro. The TCR was taken from a human donor who had recovered from COVID-19. DNA sequence: TGTGCCAGCAGTCTAGCGGGAGGACCCTACGAGCAGTACTTC. Translated, it reads CASSLAGGPYEQYF.